Listed here are 20 T cell receptor beta chains from one sample, sequenced in a study of identical twins. TCRdb itself ran the 5' RACE reads through MiXCR, one entry per CDR3 protein. Counted here are roughly 690,000 distinct CDR3 sequences, 6% to 6.5% occurring once; the ten biggest clones make up around 1.7%. The specimen was naive T cells sorted from blood. All receptors derive from a man aged 18 to 35 in good health.

The rearrangement uses TRBV3-1 and TRBJ1-1, with TRBD1 matching over 10 bases. In germline, CDR1 is LGHDT, CDR2 YNNKEL (reference sequence). J gave up 7 bases and V 4 bases, and 6 bases lay outside the gene matches. This CDR3 is built from 14 residues. CDR3 region: CASSPGQGSGEAFF. The CDR3 nucleotides are TGTGCCAGCAGCCCGGGACAGGGGAGTGGTGAAGCTTTCTTT.

This clonotype was recorded a few times. V is TRBV28 and J is TRBJ1-1; D uncertain. CDR1 and CDR2 from the germline V gene are MDHEN and SYDVKM. V lost 9 bases, J lost 2 bases, and 13 bases lay in between. This CDR3 is built from 13 residues. In DNA form, the CDR3 reads TGTGCCAGTTACAAAGGGAAAAACACTGAAGCTTTCTTT. Amino acids: CASYKGKNTEAFF.

Worth noting for this clonotype: The conserved closing phenylalanine or tryptophan is absent in this CDR3, likely reflecting a read error. The chain is built from TRBV10-3 and TRBJ1-1; D not resolved. V lost 2 bases to trimming and J lost 6 bases, with 13 bases between them. The CDR3 contains 14 residues. The germline V gene encodes CDR1 ENHRY and CDR2 SYGVKD. CDR3: CAISEGRTNPEAFY. Written as DNA, the CDR3 is TGTGCCATCAGTGAGGGCAGGACCAACCCTGAAGCTTTCTAT.

V gene TRBV20-1 combines with J gene TRBJ2-1; a possible D gene is TRBD2 (6 bases). CDR3 length equals 14 residues. Germline V gives CDR1 DFQATT, CDR2 SNEGSKA (reference sequence). Trimming left V 5 bases short and J 3 bases short, with 14 bases between. CDR3 bases: TGCAGTGCTGATTGGGGGGAGAGCTACAATGAGCAGTTCTTC. Amino acid sequence: CSADWGESYNEQFF.

V gene TRBV14 combines with J gene TRBJ1-6; D possibly corresponds to TRBD1 (6 bases). There are 14 residues in the CDR3. V lost 2 bases and J 9 bases, leaving 11 bases between the germline ends. The germline V gene encodes CDR1 SGHDN and CDR2 FVKESK. In nucleotides, the CDR3 is TGTGCCAGCAGCCAAACAGGGAGGTCTTCACCCCTCCACTTT. It translates to CASSQTGRSSPLHF. Full variable domain (outside the CDR3, taken from reference TRBV14 and TRBJ1-6): EAGVTQFPSHSVIEKGQTVTLRCDPISGHDNLYWYRRVMGKEIKFLLHFVKESKQDESGMPNNRFLAERTGGTYSTLKVQPAELEDSGVYFCASSQTGRSSPLHFGNGTRLTVT.

This clonotype was detected many times. The rearrangement links TRBV6-2 or TRBV6-3 to TRBJ1-5, with TRBD1 matching 10 bases. CDR1 is MNHEY, CDR2 SVGEGT, per germline. This CDR3 is built from 16 residues. J gave up 4 bases and V 5 bases, and 8 bases lay outside the gene matches. CDR3 region: CASSRRTGGPNQPQHF. The CDR3 DNA follows: TGTGCCAGCAGTAGAAGGACAGGGGGGCCAAATCAGCCCCAGCATTTT.

In this sample, this clonotype turned up many times. The chain uses TRBV27 and TRBJ2-2; weak D call: TRBD2 (5 bases). V lost 3 bases, J lost 1 base, and 12 bases lay in between. The CDR3 totals 16 residues. Germline lookup yields CDR1 MNHEY and CDR2 SMNVEV (reference sequence). For the CDR3, the DNA is TGTGCCAGCAGTTTCAGGCGTAGCGTGAACACCGGGGAGCTGTTTTTT. Residues: CASSFRRSVNTGELFF.

Note on this clonotype: Because it lacks the conserved phenylalanine or tryptophan at the end, this CDR3 is likely a read error. The V call is TRBV20-1, the J call TRBJ1-5, with TRBD1 as a possible D gene (6 bases). The CDR3 has 17 residues. Germline loops: CDR1 DFQATT, CDR2 SNEGSKA (reference sequence). V gave up 4 bases and J gave up 4 bases, with 23 bases separating them. This CDR3 is CSAIQGKEATGNQPQHI. Written as DNA, the CDR3 is TGCAGTGCTATACAGGGTAAAGAAGCGACTGGAAATCAGCCCCAGCATATT.

This clonotype was observed a few times. The chain combines TRBV6-2 or TRBV6-3 with TRBJ2-1, with D maybe TRBD2 (6 bases). V was cut by 5 bases and J by 4 bases, with 12 bases left in between. Germline assignment: CDR1 MNHEY and CDR2 SVGEGT. This CDR3 has 14 amino acids. The CDR3 coding sequence is TGTGCCAGCAGTCGTAGCGGAGCGTACAATGAGCAGTTCTTC. It encodes CASSRSGAYNEQFF.

This clonotype turned up a few times. The gene calls are TRBV2 and TRBJ2-3, with D possibly matching TRBD1 (6 bases). CDR3 length equals 12 residues. Trimming shortened V by 10 bases and J by 3 bases, and 11 bases separated the two germline ends. CDR1 SNHLY and CDR2 FYNNEI come from the germline V gene. CDR3 sequence: CATEQGTDTQYF. The CDR3, as DNA: TGTGCCACCGAACAGGGAACAGATACGCAGTATTTT.

At least ten counts were recorded for this clonotype. This chain links TRBV11-1 with TRBJ1-6, with 8 nucleotides matching TRBD1. Trimming took 1 base from V and 10 from J; bases not matched to a gene: 21. Looked up from germline, CDR1 is SGHAT and CDR2 is FQDESV (reference sequence). This CDR3 has 20 residues. The CDR3 loop reads CASSLEAFGGTDREVSPLHF. The CDR3 nucleotides read TGTGCCAGCAGCTTAGAAGCTTTTGGTGGAACGGACAGGGAGGTCTCACCCCTCCACTTT.

This clonotype showed up many times. The chain has TRBV12-3 or TRBV12-4 and TRBJ2-2; D is perhaps TRBD1 (6 bases). V was trimmed by 1 base and J by 7 bases, leaving 10 bases between them. This CDR3 has 14 residues. CDR3 loop: CASSLGGPGGELFF. The CDR3 DNA follows: TGTGCCAGCAGTTTAGGGGGGCCGGGCGGGGAGCTGTTTTTT.

This clonotype was recorded at least ten times. CDR3 protein: CSARGVTSGTYEQYF. CDR3 in DNA: TGCAGTGCTAGAGGGGTGACTAGCGGAACCTACGAGCAGTACTTC. The V and J genes are TRBV20-1 and TRBJ2-7, with 9 bases fitting TRBD2. The V gene end was trimmed by 1 base and the J gene end by 2 bases; junction bases not matched to a gene: 6. CDR3 length equals 15 residues. Germline V CDR1 and CDR2: DFQATT, SNEGSKA (reference sequence).

This clonotype was observed many times. The chain uses TRBV29-1 and TRBJ2-3; 10 bases match TRBD2. From germline, CDR1 is SQVTM and CDR2 ANQGSEA. This CDR3 has 15 residues. The J segment lost 0 bases and the V segment lost 7 bases, leaving 7 bases of the junction unmatched. The CDR3 is CSGILAGTSTDTQYF. In nucleotides, the CDR3 is TGCAGCGGGATACTAGCGGGAACTAGCACAGATACGCAGTATTTT.

The CDR3 protein is CAWSYGESSYNEQFF. The CDR3 DNA reads TGTGCCTGGAGCTATGGGGAATCCTCCTACAATGAGCAGTTCTTC. The chain has TRBV30 and TRBJ2-1; no firm D call. V lost 3 bases, J lost 0 bases, and 12 bases lay in between. The CDR3 is 15 amino acids. Germline V gene lookup returns CDR1 GTSNPN and CDR2 SVGIG (reference sequence).

This clonotype was seen a few times. The rearrangement uses TRBV6-5 and TRBJ2-3; a weak D match, TRBD2 (6 bases). Germline-derived CDR1 and CDR2 are MNHEY and SVGAGI. CDR3 length: 18 amino acids. V lost 6 bases and J lost 4, with 26 bases in between. The CDR3 region is CASRYWKETGRGADTQYF. CDR3 in DNA: TGTGCCAGCAGGTATTGGAAGGAGACCGGGAGAGGCGCAGATACGCAGTATTTT.

V is TRBV20-1 and J is TRBJ1-2, with D maybe TRBD1 (6 bases). CDR1 DFQATT and CDR2 SNEGSKA come from the germline V gene (reference sequence). CDR3 length: 15 residues. V was shortened by 5 bases and J by 0 bases, with 16 bases between the two germline ends. Here the CDR3 reads CSARGPGATNYGYTF. CDR3 DNA sequence: TGCAGTGCTCGAGGTCCGGGGGCCACTAACTATGGCTACACCTTC.

This clonotype was detected a few times. This rearrangement joins TRBV5-5 to TRBJ2-1, with D unclear. This CDR3 contains 14 residues. Germline V gives CDR1 SGHKS, CDR2 YYEKEE (reference sequence). V lost 6 bases to trimming and J lost 8 bases, with 18 bases between them. The CDR3 loop is CASTAGPNLDEQFF. The CDR3, as DNA: TGTGCCAGCACCGCCGGACCCAACCTCGATGAGCAGTTCTTC.

This clonotype has a count of ten or more. This chain uses TRBV5-1 with TRBJ2-1, with 7 nucleotides matching TRBD1. Germline loops: CDR1 SGHRS, CDR2 YFSETQ. The junction had 7 bases not matched to a gene; V was cut back by 0 bases and J by 4 bases. CDR3 length: 16 amino acids. This CDR3 is CASSLVTGTYYNEQFF. The DNA for the CDR3 is TGCGCCAGCAGCTTGGTGACAGGGACCTATTACAATGAGCAGTTCTTC.

This clonotype has at least ten counts. The chain's CDR3 is CASSLTVNQPQHF. The CDR3 bases are TGTGCCAGCAGTTTAACAGTAAATCAGCCCCAGCATTTT. The rearrangement joins TRBV12-3 or TRBV12-4 to TRBJ1-5; D call uncertain. The CDR3 is made up of 13 amino acids. The V gene lost 2 bases and the J gene lost 4 bases, with 6 bases spanning the gap.